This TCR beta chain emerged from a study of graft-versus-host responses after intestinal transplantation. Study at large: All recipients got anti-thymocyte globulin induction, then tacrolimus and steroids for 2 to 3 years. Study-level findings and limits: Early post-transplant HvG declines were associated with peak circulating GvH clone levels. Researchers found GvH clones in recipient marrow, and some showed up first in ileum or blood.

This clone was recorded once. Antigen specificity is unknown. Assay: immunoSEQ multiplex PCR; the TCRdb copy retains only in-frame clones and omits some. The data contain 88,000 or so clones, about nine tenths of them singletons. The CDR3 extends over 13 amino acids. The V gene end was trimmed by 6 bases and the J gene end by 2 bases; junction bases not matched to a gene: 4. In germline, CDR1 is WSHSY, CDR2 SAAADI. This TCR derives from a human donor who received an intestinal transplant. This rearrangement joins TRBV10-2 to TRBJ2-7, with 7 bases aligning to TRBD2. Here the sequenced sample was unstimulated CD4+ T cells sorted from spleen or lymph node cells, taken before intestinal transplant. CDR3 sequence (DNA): TGCGCCAGCAGCCTACTAGCGACCTACGAGCAGTACTTC. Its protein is CASSLLATYEQYF.